Below are 30 T cell receptor beta chains sequenced from a single sample in a study of T cell repertoires in cytomegalovirus infection. TCRdb re-called the reads through MiXCR, storing one row per CDR3 protein. This sample yields some 700,000 distinct CDR3 sequences, of which about a third are seen a single time; under 3.5% belongs to the top ten. The sample comprised PBMCs. The receptors originated from a human donor in good health (CMV status not recorded). Some clones in this sample may be carry-over from other donors' samples.

This clonotype appeared a single time. The J gene is TRBJ2-2, the V gene TRBV10-3; 7 nucleotides agree with TRBD1. The CDR3 runs 18 residues. Germline loops: CDR1 ENHRY, CDR2 SYGVKD. Unmatched junction bases numbered 19, after V lost 7 bases and J lost 5 bases. The chain's CDR3 is CAINPASRSTGSTGELFF. CDR3 nucleotide sequence: TGTGCCATCAACCCGGCGTCGAGGTCGACAGGGAGTACCGGGGAGCTGTTTTTT.

There are a few counts of this clonotype. The rearrangement uses TRBV6-5 and TRBJ2-5; 7 positions agree with TRBD2. CDR3 length equals 16 residues. Trimming took 11 bases from V and 5 from J; bases not matched to a gene: 20. Germline V CDR1 and CDR2: MNHEY, SVGAGI. The CDR3 DNA is TGTGCCTCCCGGAGTGCGGGAGTGGTCCCGGGCGAGACCCAGTACTTC. Its protein product is CASRSAGVVPGETQYF.

The rearrangement uses TRBV7-6 and TRBJ2-3, with 10 bases lining up with TRBD2. V shed 5 bases and J 4 bases; nucleotides not matched to a gene: 9. Germline V gene data show CDR1 as SGHVS and CDR2 as FNYEAQ. This CDR3 is built from 16 residues. CDR3 residues: CASSRSSGGSPDTQYF. DNA of the CDR3: TGTGCCAGCAGCAGGTCTAGCGGGGGTTCCCCAGATACGCAGTATTTT.

V and J are TRBV11-2 and TRBJ2-2; TRBD1 is a possible D gene (6 bases). The CDR3 has 14 residues. Germline-derived CDR1 and CDR2 are SGHAT and FQNNGV. The ends were cut back, 6 bases at V and 13 bases at J, with 21 bases in the middle. The CDR3 DNA reads TGTGCCAGCAGTTACGGGTTAAAAGGGGGTGTGCTGTTTTTT. This encodes CASSYGLKGGVLFF.

The CDR3 here is CACQGLGGVALHF. CDR3 DNA sequence: TGTGCCTGCCAGGGGCTGGGGGGGGTTGCCCTCCACTTT. The chain joins TRBV30 to TRBJ1-6, with a possible D match to TRBD1 (6 bases). The ends were cut back, 6 bases at V and 14 bases at J, with 20 bases in the middle. Germline CDR1 GTSNPN, CDR2 SVGIG (reference sequence). The CDR3 sequence is 13 residues long. Complete variable domain (other parts from reference TRBV30 and TRBJ1-6): SQTIHQWPATLVQPVGSPLSLECTVEGTSNPNLYWYRQAAGRGLQLLFYSVGIGQISSEVPQNLSASRPQDRQFILSSKKLLLSDSGFYLCACQGLGGVALHFGNGTRLTVT.

The rearrangement joins TRBV5-6 to TRBJ2-7; 10 positions agree with TRBD1. The CDR3 is 15 amino acids. V trimming: 5 bases; J trimming: 3 bases; junction bases outside the gene matches: 8. Per the germline V gene, CDR1 is SGHDT and CDR2 is YYEEEE. CDR3: CASSGDRGRDYEQYF. For the CDR3, the DNA is TGTGCCAGCAGTGGCGACAGGGGGCGCGACTACGAGCAGTACTTC. The full variable domain, its missing parts supplied by reference TRBV5-6 and TRBJ2-7, is DAGVTQSPTHLIKTRGQQVTLRCSPKSGHDTVSWYQQALGQGPQFIFQYYEEEERQRGNFPDRFSGHQFPNYSSELNVNALLLGDSALYLCASSGDRGRDYEQYFGPGTRLTVT.

This chain uses TRBV28 with TRBJ2-3; D is tentatively TRBD1 or TRBD2 (5 bases each). Trimming pared 5 bases from V and 2 bases from J, leaving 17 bases between. The CDR3 contains 16 residues. CDR1 is MDHEN, CDR2 SYDVKM, per germline. The DNA for the CDR3 is TGTGCCAGCAGTCGCCAAAGGGACCCACACACAGATACGCAGTATTTT. It encodes CASSRQRDPHTDTQYF. Using reference TRBV28 and TRBJ2-3 for the parts outside the CDR3, the full variable domain is DVKVTQSSRYLVKRTGEKVFLECVQDMDHENMFWYRQDPGLGLRLIYFSYDVKMKEKGDIPEGYSVSREKKERFSLILESASTNQTSMYLCASSRQRDPHTDTQYFGPGTRLTVL.

The rearrangement links TRBV6-5 to TRBJ1-4; D gene ambiguous. CDR1 is MNHEY and CDR2 is SVGAGI in the germline V gene. V was clipped by 2 bases and J by 7 bases, with 8 bases between them. CDR3 length: 13 residues. The CDR3 sequence: CASSYRTGEKLFF. CDR3 sequence (DNA): TGTGCCAGCAGTTACCGGACGGGTGAAAAACTGTTTTTT.

This clonotype was observed a few times. V gene TRBV6-6 combines with J gene TRBJ1-2; 9 bases line up with TRBD1. The CDR3 is 16 residues long. Per the germline V gene, CDR1 is MNHNY and CDR2 is SVGAGI (reference sequence). The trim removed 3 bases at V and 6 bases at J, leaving 11 bases unmatched. The CDR3 protein is CASSYRETGGADGYTF. Written as DNA, the CDR3 is TGTGCCAGCAGTTATCGAGAAACAGGGGGCGCCGATGGCTACACCTTC.

Only one count was recorded for this clonotype. The chain employs TRBV7-8 and TRBJ1-5, with 9 bases fitting TRBD1. The CDR3 spans 16 residues. From germline, CDR1 is SGHVS and CDR2 FQNEAQ. With V trimmed by 2 bases and J by 3 bases, 5 bases remained unmatched. In DNA, the CDR3 is TGTGCCAGCAGCTTAAGGGGGGACAGGGTCAATCAGCCCCAGCATTTT. Protein: CASSLRGDRVNQPQHF.

Ten or more counts support this clonotype. The chain joins TRBV7-6 to TRBJ2-1; perhaps TRBD2 as D (5 bases). V dropped 6 bases and J dropped 9 bases, with 21 bases sitting between them. Germline V lookup: CDR1 SGHVS, CDR2 FNYEAQ. The CDR3 runs to 15 residues. CDR3 DNA sequence: TGTGCCAGCAGTTACTCCCTCCCGGGGTCAGGTGAGCAGTTCTTC. It translates to CASSYSLPGSGEQFF.

The DNA for the CDR3 is TGTGCCAGCAGTATTGACAGGGGCTTAGCTAACTATGGCTACACCTTC. It codes for CASSIDRGLANYGYTF. The V gene is TRBV28, the J gene TRBJ1-2; 8 positions match TRBD1. Germline assignment: CDR1 MDHEN and CDR2 SYDVKM. The junction had 8 bases not matched to a gene; V was cut back by 5 bases and J by 0 bases. This CDR3 comprises 16 residues.

The chain combines TRBV19 with TRBJ1-6; D gene ambiguous. This CDR3 region has 12 residues. Trimming left V 5 bases short and J 7 bases short, with 6 bases between. CDR1 LNHDA and CDR2 SQIVND come from the germline V gene (reference sequence). CDR3 sequence reads: CASSEKNSPLHF. CDR3 coding DNA: TGTGCCAGTAGTGAGAAGAATTCACCCCTCCACTTT.

V gene TRBV19 combines with J gene TRBJ2-1, with 11 bases fitting TRBD2. Unmatched junction bases numbered 9, after V lost 6 bases and J lost 8 bases. Germline V lookup: CDR1 LNHDA, CDR2 SQIVND (reference sequence). The CDR3 is 15 residues long. This CDR3 is CASRPGTSGPYEQFF. CDR3 nucleotide sequence: TGTGCCAGTAGACCCGGGACTAGCGGACCCTATGAGCAGTTCTTC.

This clonotype was detected many times. The genes are TRBV12-3 or TRBV12-4 and TRBJ1-2; D remains unclear. CDR3 size: 12 residues. V lost 3 bases and J 6 bases, leaving 8 bases between the germline ends. This CDR3 is CASSFDRNGYTF. The CDR3 bases are TGTGCCAGCAGTTTCGATAGGAATGGCTACACCTTC.

Note on this clonotype: One junction end disagrees with the germline gene, perhaps due to a read error. CDR3 region: CASRFPGPMGHEKLFF. CDR3 nucleotides: TGTGCCAGCCGTTTTCCAGGGCCTATGGGACATGAAAAACTGTTTTTT. This chain joins TRBV28 and TRBJ1-4; tentative D call: TRBD1 (5 bases). This CDR3 is 16 amino acids long. Germline CDR1 MDHEN, CDR2 SYDVKM.

The gene calls are TRBV6-1 and TRBJ2-1, with 13 positions matching TRBD2. The V gene end was trimmed by 8 bases and the J gene end by 5 bases; junction bases not matched to a gene: 3. CDR1 is MNHNS and CDR2 is SASEGT in the germline V gene. This CDR3 is built from 14 residues. CDR3 DNA: TGTGCCAGCTCGGGACTAGCGGGAAACAATGAGCAGTTCTTC. It specifies CASSGLAGNNEQFF.

The chain links TRBV15 to TRBJ1-6, with 10 bases matching TRBD1. V was pared by 3 bases and J by 8 bases, with 4 bases of the junction left unmatched. Looked up from germline, CDR1 is LNHNV and CDR2 is YYDKDF (reference sequence). This CDR3 has 15 residues. CDR3 sequence reads: CATSSEGQGHSPLHF. The CDR3 region has the DNA TGTGCCACCAGCAGTGAGGGACAGGGGCATTCACCCCTCCACTTT.

This clonotype turned up a few times. The chain is built from TRBV6-5 and TRBJ1-2; unclear D gene. The V and J ends lost 0 bases and 5 bases respectively, with 13 bases between them. This CDR3 comprises 15 residues. Germline CDR1 MNHEY, CDR2 SVGAGI. The DNA of the CDR3 is TGTGCCAGCAGTTACTCGGCGGCAGACCAATATGGCTACACCTTC. It specifies CASSYSAADQYGYTF.

This sequence joins TRBV24-1 and TRBJ2-5; D unclear. The CDR3 is made up of 13 amino acids. Trimming took 3 bases from V and 5 from J, leaving 9 bases between them. Germline assignment: CDR1 KGHDR and CDR2 SFDVKD. In nucleotides, the CDR3 is TGTGCCACCAGTGATCTGGATGTGGAGACCCAGTACTTC. It codes for CATSDLDVETQYF.

This sequence joins TRBV6-5 and TRBJ2-4, with D perhaps being TRBD1 or TRBD2 (7 bases each). The CDR3 consists of 16 residues. V was cut by 4 bases and J by 0 bases, with 13 bases left in between. CDR1 and CDR2 from the germline V gene are MNHEY and SVGAGI. The CDR3 reads CASSSGGALAKNIQYF. The CDR3 DNA is TGTGCCAGCAGTTCAGGGGGGGCCTTAGCCAAAAACATTCAGTACTTC.

This clonotype was seen many times. J is TRBJ1-1 and V is TRBV4-1, with TRBD1 identical over 8 bases. V was pared by 4 bases and J by 2 bases, with 3 bases of the junction left unmatched. From germline, CDR1 is MGHRA and CDR2 YSYEKL. This CDR3 is built from 14 residues. The CDR3 loop reads CASSRDRINTEAFF. DNA of the CDR3: TGCGCCAGCAGCCGGGACAGGATAAACACTGAAGCTTTCTTT.

This clonotype was detected a few times. Written as DNA, the CDR3 is TGTGCCGGCTCCCTACAGAGCTCCTACGAGCAGTACTTC. This encodes CAGSLQSSYEQYF. This chain uses TRBV7-9 with TRBJ2-7; D remains unclear. Looked up from germline, CDR1 is SEHNR and CDR2 is FQNEAQ (reference sequence). The V end lost 11 bases, the J end lost 0 bases, and 14 bases lay between the germline ends. The CDR3 spans 13 residues. Looking up the rest from reference TRBV7-9 and TRBJ2-7 gives the full variable domain: DTGVSQNPRHKITKRGQNVTFRCDPISEHNRLYWYRQTLGQGPEFLTYFQNEAQLEKSRLLSDRFSAERPKGSFSTLEIQRTEQGDSAMYLCAGSLQSSYEQYFGPGTRLTVT.

This clonotype showed up just a few times. The chain has TRBV25-1 and TRBJ2-3, with unresolved D. The CDR3 has 15 residues. Germline V gene data show CDR1 as MGHDK and CDR2 as SYGVNS. V was cut by 7 bases and J by 5 bases, with 19 bases left in between. The DNA of the CDR3 is TGTGCCAGCAAAGAAGGTGGTAGCCGCGGAGATACGCAGTATTTT. This encodes CASKEGGSRGDTQYF.

The genes are TRBV6-1 and TRBJ2-7; 12 positions agree with TRBD2. J lost 1 base, V lost 4 bases, and 2 bases had no gene match. Germline V gene lookup returns CDR1 MNHNS and CDR2 SASEGT. The CDR3 sequence is 15 residues long. The CDR3 bases are TGTGCCAGCAGTGTAACTAGCGGGAGGTCCTACGAGCAGTACTTC. It codes for CASSVTSGRSYEQYF.

V and J are TRBV30 and TRBJ1-1; D call uncertain. The germline V and J ends were trimmed by 3 bases and 2 bases, with 19 bases remaining between them. CDR1 is GTSNPN, CDR2 SVGIG, per germline (reference sequence). CDR3 length: 16 residues. In DNA, the CDR3 is TGTGCCTGGAGAGAACCAGGAGGGTTCTTTAACACTGAAGCTTTCTTT. Residues: CAWREPGGFFNTEAFF.

As DNA, the CDR3 is TGTGCCAGCAGTTTTGGGCAGAACAACTATGGCTACACCTTC. Translation: CASSFGQNNYGYTF. This chain uses TRBV12-3 or TRBV12-4 with TRBJ1-2; no definite D call. This CDR3 has 14 amino acids. The V end lost 3 bases, the J end lost 2 bases, and 10 bases lay between the germline ends.

The chain links TRBV6-5 to TRBJ2-2; D is undetermined. Trimming left V 6 bases short and J 0 bases short, with 14 bases between. Germline V CDR1 and CDR2: MNHEY, SVGAGI. The CDR3 has 16 amino acids. CDR3 loop: CASSPHRKPNTGELFF. DNA of the CDR3: TGTGCCAGCAGCCCCCACAGAAAACCGAACACCGGGGAGCTGTTTTTT.

Regarding this clonotype: The junction and the germline gene differ at one end; a read error may be behind it. The chain couples TRBV12-3 or TRBV12-4 to TRBJ1-1; D remains unclear. This CDR3 is 13 amino acids long. In nucleotides, the CDR3 is TGTGCCAGCAGTCGCAATTCTAACAGTGAAGCTTTCTTT. It specifies CASSRNSNSEAFF.

This clonotype occurred a few times. The V gene is TRBV27, the J gene TRBJ2-3; a possible D gene is TRBD1 (5 bases). V gave up 7 bases and J gave up 0 bases, with 8 bases separating them. Per germline, CDR1 MNHEY and CDR2 SMNVEV (reference sequence). The CDR3 sequence is 13 residues long. CDR3 nucleotide sequence: TGTGCCAGCAAGACAGTAAGCACAGATACGCAGTATTTT. Protein product: CASKTVSTDTQYF.